The next 18 T cell receptor beta chains were all read from a single sample in a study of vaccination effects on CD4 cells after COVID-19. Repertoires were generated with immunoSEQ multiplex PCR, while TCRdb's copy carries only in-frame clones and drops some. The sample has approximately 26,000 clones; over 60% are singletons. Antigen-specific CD4+ T cell clonotypes were called by their expansion after viral peptide-pool culture in ViraFEST. Cultured cells yielded isolated CD4+ T cells after 10 to 11 days. Either the mRNA-1273 or the BNT162b2 vaccine was given to participants as two doses. Their recognized antigens are unknown. The specimen was CD4+ T cells from PBMCs cultured with SARS-CoV-2 spike peptides, collected after COVID-19 vaccination. Receptors originate from a human donor who received a COVID-19 vaccine. Some clones in this sample may be carry-over from other donors' samples.

In DNA form, the CDR3 reads TGCGCCAGCAGCTTGGAGCCTGGAAACACCATATATTTT. Translating it yields CASSLEPGNTIYF. The chain employs TRBV5-1 and TRBJ1-3, with unresolved D. The germline V gene has CDR1 SGHRS and CDR2 YFSETQ. There are 13 residues in the CDR3. The V end lost 0 bases, the J end lost 2 bases, and 3 bases lay between the germline ends.

This clone was recorded only once. The chain is built from TRBV4-2 and TRBJ2-2, with D possibly TRBD2 on 5 matching bases. Germline-derived CDR1 and CDR2 are LGHNA and YNFKEQ. V was shortened by 3 bases and J by 4 bases, with 15 bases between the two germline ends. The CDR3 is 16 residues long. The CDR3 region has the DNA TGTGCCAGCAGCCAGGAAGAGGCTAGCAGCACCGGGGAGCTGTTTTTT. This codes for CASSQEEASSTGELFF.

The CDR3 sequence: CASSSQRANYGYTF. CDR3 DNA sequence: TGTGCCAGCAGTTCACAGCGGGCTAACTATGGCTACACCTTC. V is TRBV27 and J is TRBJ1-2, with no clear D. CDR3 size: 14 residues. V was pared by 4 bases and J by 0 bases, with 9 bases between. Germline CDR1 is MNHEY and CDR2 is SMNVEV (reference sequence).

The rearrangement uses TRBV5-1 and TRBJ2-7, with TRBD2 matching 8 bases. The CDR3 runs to 15 residues. In germline, CDR1 is SGHRS, CDR2 YFSETQ. V lost 4 bases and J lost 1; bases outside the gene matches: 7. The CDR3 region has the DNA TGCGCCAGCAGCCCGGGGGGGTCGGAATCCTACGAGCAGTACGTC. Amino acids: CASSPGGSESYEQYV.

The chain carries TRBV5-1 and TRBJ1-4; TRBD1 aligns across 8 bases. The germline V gene encodes CDR1 SGHRS and CDR2 YFSETQ. The CDR3 is 14 amino acids. Unmatched junction bases numbered 2, after V lost 4 bases and J lost 3 bases. The CDR3 region has the DNA TGCGCCAGCAGCGGACAGGGAGCTAATGAAAAACTGTTTTTT. Amino acids: CASSGQGANEKLFF.

V is TRBV28 and J is TRBJ1-6, with D perhaps TRBD1 (5 bases). CDR1 and CDR2 from the germline V gene are MDHEN and SYDVKM. V lost 6 bases to trimming and J lost 9 bases, with 18 bases between them. This CDR3 has 15 amino acids. The CDR3 sequence is CASSPRQGIASPLHF. As DNA, the CDR3 is TGTGCCAGCAGCCCTAGGCAGGGTATTGCTTCACCCCTCCACTTT.

This clone was picked up one time. The chain joins TRBV2 to TRBJ1-4; 7 positions match TRBD1. The CDR3 sequence is 17 residues long. Germline CDR1 SNHLY, CDR2 FYNNEI. J gave up 7 bases and V 6 bases, and 17 bases lay outside the gene matches. The CDR3 loop reads CASRRGQGGVMAEKLFF. CDR3 DNA sequence: TGTGCCAGCAGGCGGGGCCAGGGGGGCGTTATGGCTGAAAAACTGTTTTTT.

This clone came up once. The chain is built from TRBV15 and TRBJ1-1; D not resolved. CDR3 length: 15 residues. CDR1 is LNHNV and CDR2 is YYDKDF in the germline V gene (reference sequence). Trimming shortened V by 0 bases and J by 4 bases, and 12 bases separated the two germline ends. This CDR3 is CATSRDRAASTEAFF. As DNA, the CDR3 is TGTGCCACCAGCAGAGATCGGGCCGCGAGCACTGAAGCTTTCTTT. Using reference TRBV15 and TRBJ1-1 for the parts outside the CDR3, the full variable domain is DAMVIQNPRYQVTQFGKPVTLSCSQTLNHNVMYWYQQKSSQAPKLLFHYYDKDFNNEADTPDNFQSRRPNTSFCFLDIRSPGLGDTAMYLCATSRDRAASTEAFFGQGTRLTVV.

The rearrangement links TRBV10-2 to TRBJ2-3; D might be TRBD1 (5 bases). The V end was cut by 2 bases, the J end by 5 bases, with 8 bases between. Germline CDR1 WSHSY, CDR2 SAAADI. This CDR3 comprises 13 residues. The CDR3 DNA reads TGCGCCAGCAGTGAGATCAGGGTAGATACGCAGTATTTT. Encoded protein: CASSEIRVDTQYF.

The chain has TRBV7-8 and TRBJ1-2; 7 bases fit TRBD1. Looked up from germline, CDR1 is SGHVS and CDR2 is FQNEAQ. Losses at the gene ends were 5 bases for V and 2 bases for J; bases not matched to a gene: 5. The CDR3 length is 14 residues. CDR3 sequence (DNA): TGTGCCAGCAGCATCGGGACAGCGAACTATGGCTACACCTTC. This sequence encodes CASSIGTANYGYTF.

This chain links TRBV6-1 with TRBJ1-4; D call uncertain. Looked up from germline, CDR1 is MNHNS and CDR2 is SASEGT. The ends were cut back, 4 bases at V and 4 bases at J, with 22 bases in the middle. The CDR3 runs to 18 residues. CDR3 nucleotides: TGTGCCAGCAGTGGCCCGAGTCCGGGCGAAGGGTTTAATGAAAAACTGTTTTTT. It encodes CASSGPSPGEGFNEKLFF.

The gene calls are TRBV7-3 and TRBJ2-6, with D unresolved. Per germline, CDR1 SGHTA and CDR2 FQGTGA. V was trimmed by 5 bases and J by 0 bases, leaving 8 bases between them. The CDR3 consists of 15 residues. CDR3 bases: TGTGCCAGCAGCCAACTCCGCTCTGGGGCCAACGTCCTGACTTTC. Its translation is CASSQLRSGANVLTF.

The chain is built from TRBV23-1 and TRBJ2-7; D tentatively fits TRBD1 or TRBD2 (5 bases each). TRBV23-1 qualifies as an ORF whose function is uncertain. V lost 3 bases, J lost 0 bases, and 15 bases lay in between. This CDR3 comprises 16 residues. The CDR3 DNA sequence: TGCGCCAGCAGTCATTTCGGGACGGAGAGCTCCTACGAGCAGTACGTC. Translated, it gives CASSHFGTESSYEQYV.

This clone was seen only a few times. The chain employs TRBV6-2 or TRBV6-3 and TRBJ2-1, with 12 bases fitting TRBD1. The V gene end was trimmed by 6 bases and the J gene end by 8 bases; junction bases not matched to a gene: 8. The CDR3 has 15 residues. The germline V gene encodes CDR1 MNHEY and CDR2 SVGEGT. CDR3 sequence: CASSSWDRGQDEQFF. Here the CDR3 DNA reads TGTGCCAGCAGCTCGTGGGACAGGGGGCAGGATGAGCAGTTCTTC.

The rearrangement uses TRBV2 and TRBJ2-7, with 9 nucleotides matching TRBD1. CDR3 size: 15 residues. Germline V CDR1 and CDR2: SNHLY, FYNNEI. Losses at the gene ends were 5 bases for V and 1 base for J; bases not matched to a gene: 6. The CDR3, as DNA: TGTGCCAGCAGTCGATCCGGGACAGGGTCCTACGAGCAGTACGTC. It yields the protein CASSRSGTGSYEQYV.

CDR3 nucleotide sequence: TGTGCCAGCAACGAACCCGGGACCACCTCCTACGAGCAGTACGTC. Translation gives CASNEPGTTSYEQYV. The gene calls are TRBV11-2 and TRBJ2-7; D possibly uses TRBD1 or TRBD2 (5 bases each). CDR1 and CDR2 from the germline V gene are SGHAT and FQNNGV. CDR3 length: 15 amino acids. The V gene lost 7 bases and the J gene lost 0 bases, with 16 bases spanning the gap.

The chain recombines TRBV28 with TRBJ1-6, with D tentatively TRBD1 (5 bases). The CDR3 runs to 15 residues. In germline, CDR1 is MDHEN, CDR2 SYDVKM. Trimming cost V 7 bases and J 5 bases, with 15 bases left between them. The CDR3 DNA sequence: TGTGCCAGCACCCAAGCGGCAGGGAATAATTCACCCCTCCACTTT. It translates to CASTQAAGNNSPLHF.

This clone has a handful of counts. This CDR3 reads CASSYDRENTDTQYF. The CDR3 bases are TGTGCCAGCAGTTATGACAGGGAGAACACAGATACGCAGTATTTT. V usage is TRBV6-2 or TRBV6-3 and J usage is TRBJ2-3; the match to TRBD1 covers 7 bases. Germline assignment: CDR1 MNHEY and CDR2 SVGEGT. The CDR3 has 15 residues. With V trimmed by 3 bases and J by 2 bases, 5 bases remained unmatched.